The 14 T cell receptor beta chains given below trace back to one sample, sequenced in a study of blood T cell repertoires in COVID-19 (dated by TCRdb to the early 2020s). Libraries came from the immunoSEQ multiplex PCR assay. Imported from immuneACCESS, the table was reduced by TCRdb to in-frame sequences with V and J called. These copies leave out some clones; in studies compared against another copy, an unresolved V gene accounts for under half, and the cause of the remainder is not known. The sample table lists 390,000 or so clones, around 90% of them with a count of one. The top ten clones comprise around 7% of the sample. The specimen was peripheral blood. Receptor source: a man between 18 and 29 years old with active or convalescent COVID-19.

The count of this clone is one. The chain carries TRBV27 and TRBJ1-5; D not resolved. CDR1 MNHEY and CDR2 SMNVEV come from the germline V gene (reference sequence). Trimming pared 8 bases from V and 7 bases from J, leaving 12 bases between. This CDR3 has 12 residues. The DNA of the CDR3 is TGTGCCAGCGGCGGGCTGGCCCAGCCCCAGCATTTT. Translating it yields CASGGLAQPQHF.

J is TRBJ1-1 and V is TRBV19, with D possibly TRBD1 on 6 matching bases. Trimming cost V 5 bases and J 3 bases, with 13 bases left between them. The CDR3 runs to 14 residues. CDR1 and CDR2 (germline): LNHDA, SQIVND (reference sequence). CDR3 residues: CASSYGTPYTEAFF. DNA of the CDR3: TGTGCCAGTAGTTATGGGACACCATACACTGAAGCTTTCTTT.

This clone was counted once. V is TRBV19 and J is TRBJ2-1, with 10 bases fitting TRBD2. The CDR3 is made up of 16 amino acids. Germline lookup yields CDR1 LNHDA and CDR2 SQIVND (reference sequence). V lost 6 bases and J lost 3; bases outside the gene matches: 8. In nucleotides, the CDR3 is TGTGCCAGTAGGCTAGCGGGAGAGAAGGTCTACAATGAGCAGTTCTTC. Its protein product is CASRLAGEKVYNEQFF.

V and J are TRBV11-2 and TRBJ1-6; possibly TRBD1 for D (6 bases). Trimming stripped 6 bases from V and 4 bases from J, with 16 bases between. Germline V gene lookup returns CDR1 SGHAT and CDR2 FQNNGV. The CDR3 loop spans 16 amino acids. The CDR3: CASRSQGGGYNSPLHF. The CDR3 DNA reads TGTGCCAGCAGAAGTCAAGGGGGGGGTTATAATTCACCCCTCCACTTT. The full variable domain, with the rest looked up from reference TRBV11-2 and TRBJ1-6, is EAGVAQSPRYKIIEKRQSVAFWCNPISGHATLYWYQQILGQGPKLLIQFQNNGVVDDSQLPKDRFSAERLKGVDSTLKIQPAKLEDSAVYLCASRSQGGGYNSPLHFGNGTRLTVT.

This chain uses TRBV4-2 with TRBJ2-7; TRBD2 matches 14 bases. V was pared by 4 bases and J by 4 bases, with 12 bases of the junction left unmatched. Germline V lookup: CDR1 LGHNA, CDR2 YNFKEQ. This CDR3 has 18 amino acids. The CDR3 nucleotides are TGTGCCAGCAGCCGAGGGACTAGCGGGAGTATAGCTGATTACGAGCAGTACTTC. It codes for CASSRGTSGSIADYEQYF.

The chain uses TRBV4-2 and TRBJ2-1; TRBD2 matches at 12 bases. CDR1 is LGHNA and CDR2 is YNFKEQ in the germline V gene. The CDR3 covers 17 residues. The V gene end was trimmed by 3 bases and the J gene end by 9 bases; junction bases not matched to a gene: 12. The CDR3: CASSHRETSGGQLEQFF. In DNA, the CDR3 is TGTGCCAGCAGCCATCGTGAGACTAGCGGGGGACAACTTGAGCAGTTCTTC.

The chain couples TRBV9 to TRBJ2-2, with 7 bases aligning to TRBD2. From germline, CDR1 is SGDLS and CDR2 YYNGEE. Trimming cost V 4 bases and J 2 bases; bases outside gene matches: 8. This CDR3 is 16 amino acids long. This chain's CDR3 is CASSLRLASNTGELFF. The DNA of the CDR3 is TGTGCCAGCAGCCTCAGACTAGCATCTAACACCGGGGAGCTGTTTTTT.

The chain combines TRBV4-3 with TRBJ1-1, with D perhaps matching TRBD1 (6 bases). This CDR3 has 15 residues. Trimming removed 0 bases at V and 3 bases at J, with 11 bases between. CDR1 LGHNA and CDR2 YSLEER come from the germline V gene. CDR3 sequence reads: CASSQDSGGYTEAFF. CDR3 sequence (DNA): TGCGCCAGCAGCCAAGATTCGGGGGGCTACACTGAAGCTTTCTTT.

The J gene is TRBJ1-2, the V gene TRBV28, with 7 nucleotides matching TRBD1. The junction had 11 bases not matched to a gene; V was cut back by 3 bases and J by 4 bases. Per germline, CDR1 MDHEN and CDR2 SYDVKM. The CDR3 is 16 residues long. In DNA, the CDR3 is TGTGCCAGCAGTTTCTCCTATTCGACAGGGTCCTATGGCTACACCTTC. Amino acids: CASSFSYSTGSYGYTF.

The chain combines TRBV7-3 with TRBJ1-3; 10 bases are a match to TRBD1. The CDR3 spans 12 residues. Germline lookup yields CDR1 SGHTA and CDR2 FQGTGA. The V segment lost 5 bases and the J segment 14 bases; nucleotides outside the gene matches: 6. DNA for the CDR3: TGTGCCAGCAGCCACGACAGGGGGCCGTTATATTTT. Translating gives CASSHDRGPLYF.

For the CDR3, the DNA is TGTGCCAGCAGCTTGGCAGGGATCAGGACTGAAGCTTTCTTT. This translates into CASSLAGIRTEAFF. This chain connects TRBV5-4 to TRBJ1-1, with D maybe TRBD1 (5 bases). Germline CDR1 is SGHNT and CDR2 is YYREEE (reference sequence). Trimming stripped 0 bases from V and 5 bases from J, with 11 bases between. CDR3 length: 14 residues. The variable domain in full, with the rest retrieved from reference TRBV5-4 and TRBJ1-1, is ETGVTQSPTHLIKTRGQQVTLRCSSQSGHNTVSWYQQALGQGPQFIFQYYREEENGRGNFPPRFSGLQFPNYSSELNVNALELDDSALYLCASSLAGIRTEAFFGQGTRLTVV.

CDR3 sequence: CASSSSGSSYEQYF. The CDR3 nucleotides read TGTGCCAGTAGTAGTAGCGGGAGCTCCTACGAGCAGTACTTC. The rearrangement joins TRBV19 to TRBJ2-7, with 9 positions matching TRBD2. With 4 bases clipped from V and 0 bases from J, the junction kept 1 base outside the gene matches. The CDR3 is 14 residues long. Germline values: CDR1 LNHDA, CDR2 SQIVND (reference sequence).

The gene calls are TRBV9 and TRBJ2-2; 8 bases agree with TRBD1. The CDR3 loop spans 15 amino acids. The trim removed 1 base at V and 6 bases at J, leaving 5 bases unmatched. Germline values: CDR1 SGDLS, CDR2 YYNGEE. For the CDR3, the DNA is TGTGCCAGCAGCGTACAGGGGGCGTCGGCCGGGGAGCTGTTTTTT. Translated: CASSVQGASAGELFF.

The CDR3 sequence is CASSQARLAGGAGELFF. In nucleotides, the CDR3 is TGTGCCAGCAGCCAAGCCCGGCTAGCGGGAGGGGCCGGGGAGCTGTTTTTT. This chain joins TRBV3-1 (or the pseudogene TRBV3-2) and TRBJ2-2; 12 bases line up with TRBD2. In germline, CDR1 is LGHDT, CDR2 YNNKEL (reference sequence). This CDR3 contains 17 residues. The V and J ends lost 1 base and 6 bases, in that order; junction bases with no gene match: 6.